These 13 T cell receptor beta chains came from one sample sequenced in a study of blood T cell repertoires in COVID-19. Measured with immunoSEQ multiplex PCR; TCRdb has only the in-frame clones, and not every one. The sample contains 150,000 to 200,000 clones, about 88% of which appear only once. The source material was PBMCs or T cells enriched from blood (not recorded which). Every receptor here comes from a woman in her 50s who had recovered from COVID-19.

This clone was observed once. V usage is TRBV7-2 and J usage is TRBJ2-1; a weak D match, TRBD2 (6 bases). Per germline, CDR1 SGHTA and CDR2 FQGNSA. This CDR3 is 15 amino acids long. Trimming cost V 5 bases and J 8 bases, with 19 bases left between them. The CDR3 reads CASSPERARGDEQFF. DNA for the CDR3: TGTGCCAGCAGCCCGGAGCGGGCCCGCGGCGATGAGCAGTTCTTC.

This chain links TRBV5-4 with TRBJ1-1, with a possible D match to TRBD1 (6 bases). Looked up from germline, CDR1 is SGHNT and CDR2 is YYREEE (reference sequence). The CDR3 covers 16 residues. Trimming stripped 3 bases from V and 1 base from J, with 16 bases between. DNA for the CDR3: TGTGCCAGCAGCTGGGGGGGGCGCGGTTCGAACACTGAAGCTTTCTTT. Translation: CASSWGGRGSNTEAFF. The full variable domain, rest sourced from reference TRBV5-4 and TRBJ1-1, is ETGVTQSPTHLIKTRGQQVTLRCSSQSGHNTVSWYQQALGQGPQFIFQYYREEENGRGNFPPRFSGLQFPNYSSELNVNALELDDSALYLCASSWGGRGSNTEAFFGQGTRLTVV.

Only one count was recorded for this clone. This chain connects TRBV18 to TRBJ1-1; no definite D call. This CDR3 region has 16 residues. The ends were cut back, 2 bases at V and 1 base at J, with 14 bases in the middle. CDR1 and CDR2 from the germline V gene are KGHSH and LQKENI. The CDR3 DNA follows: TGTGCCAGCTCACCATCTTGGGGAGGCACGAACACTGAAGCTTTCTTT. Translating gives CASSPSWGGTNTEAFF.

This chain uses TRBV7-9 with TRBJ1-3; tentatively, D is TRBD1 (6 bases). Germline lookup yields CDR1 SEHNR and CDR2 FQNEAQ (reference sequence). CDR3 length: 15 residues. Between the trimmed V and J ends, which lost 11 bases and 0 bases, there was a span of 17 bases. The CDR3 loop reads CAAQGKGGSGNTIYF. CDR3 nucleotides: TGTGCCGCTCAGGGGAAAGGCGGCTCTGGAAACACCATATATTTT.

This sequence joins TRBV3-1 (or the pseudogene TRBV3-2) and TRBJ2-5, with D possibly being TRBD2 (6 bases). Germline values: CDR1 LGHDT, CDR2 YNNKEL (reference sequence). V shed 0 bases and J shed 6 bases, with 14 bases lying between them. This CDR3 has 15 amino acids. The CDR3 bases are TGTGCCAGCAGCCAAGAGACGGGAGTCGGAAAGACCCAGTACTTC. Its protein product is CASSQETGVGKTQYF.

CDR3: CASSLAPAVGDEQYF. In DNA form, the CDR3 reads TGTGCCAGCAGCTTGGCCCCAGCGGTTGGCGACGAGCAGTACTTC. The chain is built from TRBV5-4 and TRBJ2-7; D is possibly TRBD2 (5 bases). CDR3 size: 15 residues. Germline CDR1 reads SGHNT; CDR2 reads YYREEE (reference sequence). Trimming removed 0 bases from V and 5 bases from J, with 15 bases in between.

The J gene is TRBJ2-7, the V gene TRBV5-4; a possible D gene is TRBD2 (7 bases). CDR3 size: 15 residues. Germline-derived CDR1 and CDR2 are SGHNT and YYREEE (reference sequence). The V gene lost 3 bases and the J gene lost 3 bases, with 16 bases spanning the gap. CDR3 in DNA: TGTGCCAGCAGCTCTGGGGGGGGCCTCTACTACGAGCAGTACTTC. Amino acid sequence: CASSSGGGLYYEQYF.

The CDR3 DNA reads as TGTGCCAGCAGGCGCAACTATAATTCACCCCTCCACTTT. It specifies CASRRNYNSPLHF. The chain couples TRBV2 to TRBJ1-6, with D uncertain. In germline, CDR1 is SNHLY, CDR2 FYNNEI. CDR3 length: 13 residues. Trimming left V 6 bases short and J 3 bases short, with 6 bases between.

The V gene is TRBV19, the J gene TRBJ2-2; no reliable D call. CDR1 and CDR2 from the germline V gene are LNHDA and SQIVND (reference sequence). The CDR3 consists of 17 residues. V lost 5 bases to trimming and J lost 2 bases, with 18 bases between them. The CDR3 DNA reads as TGTGCCAGTAGTCCCTCCTCCTTCTTAATAAACACCGGGGAGCTGTTTTTT. This sequence encodes CASSPSSFLINTGELFF.

This clone has a single count. The chain couples TRBV28 to TRBJ1-2; TRBD1 agrees at 7 bases. V lost 6 bases to trimming and J lost 4 bases; unmatched junction nucleotides: 5. Germline lookup yields CDR1 MDHEN and CDR2 SYDVKM. This CDR3 spans 13 amino acids. CDR3 DNA sequence: TGTGCCAGCAGAGACCGGGACAGCTATGGCTACACCTTC. Encoded protein: CASRDRDSYGYTF.

The chain couples TRBV5-1 to TRBJ1-6, with a possible D match to TRBD1 (5 bases). Germline V gene lookup returns CDR1 SGHRS and CDR2 YFSETQ. The CDR3 has 15 residues. The V end lost 0 bases, the J end lost 10 bases, and 14 bases lay between the germline ends. The CDR3 spells CASSLGYGGPSPLHF. The CDR3 bases are TGCGCCAGCAGCTTGGGGTACGGGGGTCCCTCACCCCTCCACTTT.

The chain combines TRBV5-1 with TRBJ1-4, with TRBD1 matching 7 bases. The trim removed 1 base at V and 7 bases at J, leaving 4 bases unmatched. Germline values: CDR1 SGHRS, CDR2 YFSETQ. The CDR3 extends over 14 amino acids. The CDR3, as DNA: TGCGCCAGCAGCTTGTATCAGGGGGGTGAAAAACTGTTTTTT. It specifies CASSLYQGGEKLFF. Combining the CDR3 with reference TRBV5-1 and TRBJ1-4 gives the whole variable domain KAGVTQTPRYLIKTRGQQVTLSCSPISGHRSVSWYQQTPGQGLQFLFEYFSETQRNKGNFPGRFSGRQFSNSRSEMNVSTLELGDSALYLCASSLYQGGEKLFFGSGTQLSVL.

The rearrangement links TRBV12-3 or TRBV12-4 to TRBJ2-1; 8 positions agree with TRBD1. After removal of 5 bases from V and 11 bases from J, the junction contained 8 bases not matched to a gene. The CDR3 has 13 residues. Here the CDR3 reads CASSPRQGRKQFF. The CDR3 nucleotides read TGTGCCAGCAGTCCCCGACAGGGGAGGAAGCAGTTCTTC.